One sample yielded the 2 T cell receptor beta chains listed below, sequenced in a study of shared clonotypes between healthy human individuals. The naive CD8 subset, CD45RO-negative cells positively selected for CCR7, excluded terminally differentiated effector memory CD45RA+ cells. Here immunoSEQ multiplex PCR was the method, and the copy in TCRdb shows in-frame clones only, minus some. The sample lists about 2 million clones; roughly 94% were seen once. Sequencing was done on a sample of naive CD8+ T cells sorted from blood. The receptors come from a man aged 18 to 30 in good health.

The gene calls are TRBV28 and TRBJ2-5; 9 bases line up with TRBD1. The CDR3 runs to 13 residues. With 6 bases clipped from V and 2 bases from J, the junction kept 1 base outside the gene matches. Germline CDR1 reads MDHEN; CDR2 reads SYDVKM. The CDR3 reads CASSDRGQETQYF. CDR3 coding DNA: TGTGCCAGCAGCGACAGGGGGCAAGAGACCCAGTACTTC.

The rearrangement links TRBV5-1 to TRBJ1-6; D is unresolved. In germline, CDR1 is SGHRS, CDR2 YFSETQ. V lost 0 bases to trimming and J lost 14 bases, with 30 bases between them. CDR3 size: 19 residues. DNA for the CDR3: TGCGCCAGCAGCTTGGCCGGCAGCTGGGAGAGAAGGGTAAGGTTCACCCTCCACTTT. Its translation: CASSLAGSWERRVRFTLHF.